This record concerns one T cell receptor beta chain sequence. Only one count was recorded for this clone. Which antigen it targets is not known. Base qualities were left out, and no much larger clone turns up one base away. These data are taken from a study of a mutant IDH1 vaccine in newly diagnosed glioma (TCRdb year 2021). Regarding the study in general: Across visits V03 through V10, patients got a total of eight vaccinations, given in weeks 1, 3, 5, 7, 11, 15, 19 and 23. Prior to enrollment, patients had been given standard therapy consisting of radiotherapy alone, temozolomide alone, or radiochemotherapy with temozolomide, with the combination given to most patients. Of the approximately 30 treated patients, about 62% were male and about 38% were female, and the mean age was 40.4 years. For exploratory analyses, about two dozen treated patients had longitudinal TCRB deep sequencing done wherever samples were available. Vaccination began 4-6 weeks after radiotherapy alone, or alongside temozolomide cycles in the chemotherapy-containing groups. Peripheral blood was drawn at six visits: V03 (baseline), V05, V07, V10, V12 and V13.

V gives up 6 bases and J gives up 4 bases, and the segment between their germline ends measures 9 bases. In the germline V gene, CDR1 corresponds to MNHNS and CDR2 to SASEGT. The CDR3 spans 13 residues, from the cysteine through the phenylalanine. The DNA shown is the 39-base CDR3, in frame from base 1. Receptor amplification or capture employed the immunoSEQ multiplex PCR assay. Following the manufacturer's protocol, the hsTCRB Kit was used to amplify rearranged TCR beta chain sequences. Sequencing of TCRB libraries was carried out on an Illumina MiSeq. The authors processed their data as follows. Demultiplexing, trimming and gene mapping were performed with the kit vendor's proprietary platform. TCRdb took this table from immuneACCESS and kept in-frame rearrangements with V and J called. Such tables lack part of the clones; where checked against another copy, unresolved V genes explain under half of the gap, and the rest is unexplained. From that table come the V and J calls and clone size; the DNA was used to work out D and trimming. The sample table shows about 59,000 clones, and 80% to 90% are seen once. The ten largest account for approximately 4.3% of the sample.

The full study reports these points: Immune responses induced by the vaccine were seen in 90% to 95% of patients across multiple MHC alleles. Pseudoprogression appeared unrelated to alterations in the top peripheral T cell clonotypes detected by TCRB sequencing. According to the authors, sample limitations meant that analyses of patient blood samples could not be reproduced. Availability determined which PBMC samples were chosen for TCRB deep sequencing.

The intended sense of this specimen's time point label: week 5, during vaccination. Each vaccine dose, consisting of 300 ug of a 20-mer mutant IDH1 peptide in Montanide, was administered subcutaneously with topical imiquimod. Donors had newly diagnosed WHO grade 3 or 4 IDH1-mutant astrocytomas with loss of nuclear ATRX. The samples were drawn from NOA16, a multicentre, single-arm, open-label phase I trial in Germany that tested a mutant IDH1 peptide vaccine in humans for the first time. Genomic DNA for TCRB sequencing was isolated from EDTA blood with the DNeasy Blood and Tissue Kit. This specimen was PBMCs, taken from a glioma patient whose treatment included an IDH1 peptide vaccine. This TCR was recovered from a woman in her forties with glioma. The sequence joins TRBV6-1 to TRBJ1-4, and possibly TRBD1, on 5 matching bases. The nucleotide sequence is given as TGTGCCAGCAGGGGGCTTGTTAATGAAAAACTGTTTTTT. Its product reads: CASRGLVNEKLFF.